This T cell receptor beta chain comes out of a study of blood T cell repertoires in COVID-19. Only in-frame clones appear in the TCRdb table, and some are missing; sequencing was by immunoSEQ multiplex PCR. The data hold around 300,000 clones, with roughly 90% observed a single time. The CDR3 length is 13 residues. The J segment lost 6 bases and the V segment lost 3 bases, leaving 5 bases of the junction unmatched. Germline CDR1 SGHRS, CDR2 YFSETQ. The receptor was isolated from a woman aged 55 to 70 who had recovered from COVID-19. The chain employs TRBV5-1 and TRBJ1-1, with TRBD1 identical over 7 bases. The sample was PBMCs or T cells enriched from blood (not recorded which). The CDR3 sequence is CASSSGTDSEAFF. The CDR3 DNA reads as TGCGCCAGCAGCTCAGGGACAGACTCTGAAGCTTTCTTT.